This T cell receptor (beta chain) was documented in a study of regulatory T cells in long-lasting Graves disease. Study-wide results and limits: Compared with new cases, persistent Graves' patients showed reduced TCR diversity. The analysis examined peripheral blood only and excluded thyroid tissue.

In its sample, this clonotype was seen many times. Its antigen is unidentified. As to time point: newly diagnosed GD, antithyroid drugs for less than 3 months. TCR sequences were obtained from RNA taken from PBMCs. Assembly of TCR beta libraries relied on iRepertoire HTBI primers together with Arm-PCR of CDR3 regions. TCRdb recomputed calls from the multiplex PCR reads with MiXCR, one row per CDR3 protein. The sample contains about 470,000 distinct CDR3 sequences, under 15% of which appear only once. With V trimmed by 0 bases and J by 4 bases, 7 bases remained unmatched. CDR1 and CDR2 from the germline V gene are MNHEY and SMNVEV (reference sequence). This CDR3 is 16 amino acids long. These data were also filed under a second study, of T cells in Graves' hyperthyroidism and ophthalmopathy. That source reports: Patients between 18 and 65 years old had hyperthyroidism, newly diagnosed and lasting under 2 months.

The chain is built from TRBV27 and TRBJ2-7; 9 bases line up with TRBD2. The TCR originated in a woman aged 25 to 45 with Graves disease. The sequenced sample was peripheral blood mononuclear cells (PBMCs), obtained at new diagnosis, from a patient treated with antithyroid drugs. CDR3 residues: CASSLSVVAGAYEQYF. The CDR3 DNA reads TGTGCCAGCAGTTTATCCGTGGTAGCGGGAGCGTACGAGCAGTACTTC.